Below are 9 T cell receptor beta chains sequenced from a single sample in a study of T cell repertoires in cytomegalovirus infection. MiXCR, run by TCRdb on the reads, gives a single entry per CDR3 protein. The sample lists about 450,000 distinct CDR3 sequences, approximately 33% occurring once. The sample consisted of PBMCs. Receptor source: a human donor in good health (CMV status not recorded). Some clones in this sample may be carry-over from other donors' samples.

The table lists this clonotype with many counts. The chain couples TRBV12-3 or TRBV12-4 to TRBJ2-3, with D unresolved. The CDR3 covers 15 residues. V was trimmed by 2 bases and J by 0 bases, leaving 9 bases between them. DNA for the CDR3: TGTGCCAGCAGTTTACGGCATGACAGCACAGATACGCAGTATTTT. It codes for CASSLRHDSTDTQYF.

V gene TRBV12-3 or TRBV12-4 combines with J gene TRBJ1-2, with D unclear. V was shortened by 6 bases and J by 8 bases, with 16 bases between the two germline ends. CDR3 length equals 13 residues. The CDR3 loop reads CASSLGVGRGYTF. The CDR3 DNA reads TGTGCCAGCAGCCTCGGTGTCGGACGAGGCTACACCTTC.

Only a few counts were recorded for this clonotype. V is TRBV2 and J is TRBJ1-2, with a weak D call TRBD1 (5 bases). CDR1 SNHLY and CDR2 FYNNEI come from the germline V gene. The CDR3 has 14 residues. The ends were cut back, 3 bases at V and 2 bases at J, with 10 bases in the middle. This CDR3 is CASSDGQGNYGYTF. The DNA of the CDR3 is TGTGCCAGCAGTGATGGGCAGGGAAACTATGGCTACACCTTC.

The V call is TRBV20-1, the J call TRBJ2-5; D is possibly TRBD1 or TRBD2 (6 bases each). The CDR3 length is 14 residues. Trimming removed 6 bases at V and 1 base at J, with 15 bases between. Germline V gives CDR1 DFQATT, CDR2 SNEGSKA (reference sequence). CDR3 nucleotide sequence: TGCAGTGCGAGGGGCGGAGGGGGCCAAGAGACCCAGTACTTC. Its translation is CSARGGGGQETQYF.

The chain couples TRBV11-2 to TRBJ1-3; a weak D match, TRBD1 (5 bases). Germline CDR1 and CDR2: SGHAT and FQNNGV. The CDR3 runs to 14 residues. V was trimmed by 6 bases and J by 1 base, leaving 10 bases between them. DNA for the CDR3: TGTGCCAGCAGGGCTGGGGGGTCTGGAAACACCATATATTTT. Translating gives CASRAGGSGNTIYF.

In nucleotides, the CDR3 is TGTGCCAGTAGTATGAACCCTGGACTACTCAGCACAGATACGCAGTATTTT. Protein product: CASSMNPGLLSTDTQYF. The J gene is TRBJ2-3, the V gene TRBV19; maybe TRBD2 (6 bases). Per germline, CDR1 LNHDA and CDR2 SQIVND (reference sequence). CDR3 length equals 17 residues. The V end was cut by 3 bases, the J end by 0 bases, with 16 bases between. The entire variable domain, with the rest obtained from reference TRBV19 and TRBJ2-3, is as follows: DGGITQSPKYLFRKEGQNVTLSCEQNLNHDAMYWYRQDPGQGLRLIYYSQIVNDFQKGDIAEGYSVSREKKESFPLTVTSAQKNPTAFYLCASSMNPGLLSTDTQYFGPGTRLTVL.

The CDR3 protein is CASTPPGKVPDTQYF. DNA for the CDR3: TGTGCCAGCACCCCCCCCGGGAAGGTCCCAGATACGCAGTATTTT. The J gene is TRBJ2-3, the V gene TRBV2; TRBD2 might be the D (5 bases). The CDR3 spans 15 residues. Germline V lookup: CDR1 SNHLY, CDR2 FYNNEI. V lost 7 bases and J lost 4, with 18 bases in between.

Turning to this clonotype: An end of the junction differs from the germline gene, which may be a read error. The CDR3 spells CASLIGYGYNF. In nucleotides, the CDR3 is TGTGCCAGCTTGATCGGGTATGGCTACAACTTC. V usage is TRBV6-6 and J usage is TRBJ1-2; the D is unclear. Per the germline V gene, CDR1 is MNHNY and CDR2 is SVGAGI (reference sequence). The CDR3 sequence is 11 residues long.

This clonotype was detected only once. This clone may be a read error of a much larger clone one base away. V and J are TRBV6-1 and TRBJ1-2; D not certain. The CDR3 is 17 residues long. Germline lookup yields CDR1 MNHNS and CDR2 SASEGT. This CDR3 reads CARSEDETYFPNYGYTF. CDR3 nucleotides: TGTGCCCGCAGTGAAGATGAGACCTACTTTCCTAACTATGGCTACACCTTC.